The next 9 T cell receptor beta chains were all read from a single sample in a study of spatial heterogeneity in lung cancer (dated by TCRdb to between 2018 and 2021). Sample time point, as interpreted from the label and publication: sample taken at primary tumor resection. Without any cell sorting, TCR sequencing was performed on whole RNA extracted either from tumor and nontumor lung tissue or from cryopreserved PBMC samples. The library was obtained by 5' RACE. Sequenced using a NextSeq 500. TCRdb reprocessed the public reads (quality trimming at Q25 with fastp, clone calling with MiXCR) and kept in-frame beta chains. Rows are combined by CDR3 protein, so each entry shows the most common genes and DNA. This sample is represented by 35,000 to 45,000 distinct CDR3 sequences; roughly 5.5% of them were singletons. About a quarter of the sample is in the top ten clones. The material was PBMCs, obtained at surgery. The receptor source for this set is a female donor with early-stage non-small cell lung cancer.

This clonotype has a handful of counts. The rearrangement uses TRBV6-1 and TRBJ2-3, with D possibly called TRBD1 or TRBD2 (6 bases each). Germline V gene lookup returns CDR1 MNHNS and CDR2 SASEGT. Between the trimmed V and J ends, which lost 8 bases and 0 bases, there was a span of 15 bases. CDR3 length: 15 amino acids. CDR3 loop: CASRGLLWSTDTQYF. The CDR3 DNA reads TGTGCCAGCCGGGGGCTGCTGTGGAGCACAGATACGCAGTATTTT.

This clonotype was picked up many times. This chain uses TRBV28 with TRBJ2-2; TRBD1 matches at 7 bases. This CDR3 is built from 14 residues. In germline, CDR1 is MDHEN, CDR2 SYDVKM. V lost 10 bases and J lost 6; bases outside the gene matches: 11. In nucleotides, the CDR3 is TGTGCCACCACAGTACTAGGGGGCCCCGGGGAGCTGTTTTTT. This codes for CATTVLGGPGELFF.

This clonotype was seen more than once but under ten times. This chain uses TRBV7-8 with TRBJ2-7; tentatively, D is TRBD1 or TRBD2 (5 bases each). The CDR3 extends over 16 amino acids. In germline, CDR1 is SGHVS, CDR2 FQNEAQ. Between the trimmed V and J ends, which lost 0 bases and 3 bases, there was a span of 15 bases. The CDR3 loop is CASSLAKRGSHYEQYF. DNA of the CDR3: TGTGCCAGCAGCTTAGCGAAGAGGGGCTCCCACTACGAGCAGTACTTC.

The sample holds many counts of this clonotype. V usage is TRBV4-3 and J usage is TRBJ2-2; no clear D gene. Germline assignment: CDR1 LGHNA and CDR2 YSLEER. Trimming removed 2 bases from V and 4 bases from J, with 11 bases in between. The CDR3 sequence is 15 residues long. The CDR3 is CASSQKFGSTGELFF. CDR3 nucleotide sequence: TGCGCCAGCAGCCAAAAGTTCGGCAGCACCGGGGAGCTGTTTTTT.

The sample holds many counts of this clonotype. The rearrangement joins TRBV24-1 to TRBJ2-1; 7 bases line up with TRBD1. V gave up 3 bases and J gave up 6 bases; unmatched junction bases: 4. Per the germline V gene, CDR1 is KGHDR and CDR2 is SFDVKD. The length of the CDR3 is 14 residues. Here the CDR3 DNA reads TGTGCCACCAGTGATGGGTGGACAGGCAATGAGCAGTTCTTC. Translating it yields CATSDGWTGNEQFF.

This clonotype was seen many times. This rearrangement joins TRBV19 to TRBJ2-3; 7 bases match TRBD2. Germline V gene sequence: CDR1 LNHDA, CDR2 SQIVND (reference sequence). Trimming removed 6 bases from V and 2 bases from J; junction bases left unmatched: 11. The CDR3 has 16 amino acids. The CDR3: CASSPPWGGITDTQYF. The CDR3, as DNA: TGTGCCAGTAGCCCCCCTTGGGGGGGGATCACAGATACGCAGTATTTT.

This clonotype was seen only a few times. V usage is TRBV20-1 and J usage is TRBJ2-3; D might be TRBD1 (6 bases). The V gene lost 1 base and the J gene lost 0 bases, with 11 bases spanning the gap. The CDR3 spans 15 residues. Germline CDR1 and CDR2: DFQATT and SNEGSKA (reference sequence). The CDR3 DNA reads TGCAGTGCTAGAGCTCCAGGGGCCAGCACAGATACGCAGTATTTT. Translation: CSARAPGASTDTQYF.

This clonotype was picked up a small number of times. This chain joins TRBV11-2 and TRBJ2-7; D is unclear. The CDR3 is 14 residues long. Germline-derived CDR1 and CDR2 are SGHAT and FQNNGV. V was pared by 6 bases and J by 5 bases, with 17 bases between. The DNA of the CDR3 is TGTGCCAGCAGGCAGGCTTCGAGGTACGACGAGCAGTACTTC. Its protein product is CASRQASRYDEQYF.

This clonotype showed up many times. This rearrangement joins TRBV24-1 to TRBJ1-5, with D unresolved. CDR1 and CDR2 (germline): KGHDR, SFDVKD. With 12 bases removed from V and 0 bases from J, the gap between germline ends came to 17 bases. The CDR3 length is 15 residues. The CDR3 loop is CASKGGPNSNQPQHF. CDR3 bases: TGTGCCTCAAAAGGAGGGCCGAATAGCAATCAGCCCCAGCATTTT.